These 18 T cell receptor beta chains were sequenced from one sample in a study of blood T cell repertoires in COVID-19. The protocol was immunoSEQ multiplex PCR, while the TCRdb copy is restricted to in-frame clones and leaves out a portion. The table lists 150,000 to 200,000 clones, roughly nine tenths of them singletons. Sequenced sample: peripheral blood. Receptor source: an older woman with COVID-19, enrolled during active disease.

This clone was picked up a small number of times. This rearrangement joins TRBV28 to TRBJ1-1; TRBD1 aligns across 9 bases. The germline V gene has CDR1 MDHEN and CDR2 SYDVKM. The CDR3 loop spans 13 amino acids. Trimming at V came to 10 bases and at J to 5 bases, leaving 8 bases not matched to a gene. As DNA, the CDR3 is TGTGCCATCATTAGACAGGGGGGAACTGAAGCTTTCTTT. Residues: CAIIRQGGTEAFF.

The chain recombines TRBV10-3 with TRBJ1-2; weak D call: TRBD1 (6 bases). The germline V gene has CDR1 ENHRY and CDR2 SYGVKD. Trimming took off 10 bases at V and 8 bases at J, with 20 bases between the two ends. CDR3 length equals 13 residues. The CDR3 bases are TGTGCCAAGCGATCGACAGGCCCCGTAGGCTACACCTTC. Amino acid sequence: CAKRSTGPVGYTF.

This clone was detected only once. The rearrangement links TRBV9 to TRBJ2-1, with D unclear. Trimming took off 5 bases at V and 8 bases at J, with 8 bases between the two ends. Looked up from germline, CDR1 is SGDLS and CDR2 is YYNGEE. The CDR3 contains 11 residues. The CDR3 is CASSELDEQFF. The CDR3 region has the DNA TGTGCCAGCAGTGAATTAGATGAGCAGTTCTTC.

In this sample, this clone turned up a few times. The CDR3 sequence: CASSFKGQASKRKLFF. The CDR3 nucleotides read TGTGCCAGCAGCTTTAAGGGACAGGCCTCCAAGCGGAAACTGTTTTTT. The chain employs TRBV5-7 and TRBJ1-4, with 8 nucleotides matching TRBD1. TRBV5-7 is recorded as an ORF, its role being uncertain. There are 16 residues in the CDR3. After removal of 2 bases from V and 11 bases from J, the junction contained 14 bases not matched to a gene.

The CDR3 sequence: CASSRGRETGELFF. The DNA for the CDR3 is TGTGCCAGCAGTAGGGGGAGGGAGACCGGGGAGCTGTTTTTT. The chain has TRBV6-2 or TRBV6-3 and TRBJ2-2; D may be TRBD2 (7 bases). The CDR3 runs to 14 residues. Trimming shortened V by 5 bases and J by 5 bases, and 12 bases separated the two germline ends. CDR1 and CDR2 from the germline V gene are MNHEY and SVGEGT.

The chain carries TRBV19 and TRBJ2-7; 7 bases match TRBD2. The length of the CDR3 is 14 residues. Germline trimming cut 9 bases from V and 2 bases from J; bases unmatched to any gene: 10. Per the germline V gene, CDR1 is LNHDA and CDR2 is SQIVND (reference sequence). For the CDR3, the DNA is TGTGCCAGCGCCCCCCTAGCGGACCCCTACGAGCAGTACTTC. Encoded protein: CASAPLADPYEQYF. The full variable domain, rest sourced from reference TRBV19 and TRBJ2-7, is DGGITQSPKYLFRKEGQNVTLSCEQNLNHDAMYWYRQDPGQGLRLIYYSQIVNDFQKGDIAEGYSVSREKKESFPLTVTSAQKNPTAFYLCASAPLADPYEQYFGPGTRLTVT.

The genes are TRBV18 and TRBJ2-1, with D unresolved. Trimming pared 2 bases from V and 7 bases from J, leaving 15 bases between. CDR1 KGHSH and CDR2 LQKENI come from the germline V gene. The CDR3 is 15 amino acids. CDR3 nucleotides: TGTGCCAGCTCACCAACGCGAGACTTTAGGAATGAGCAGTTCTTC. Translating gives CASSPTRDFRNEQFF. Looking up the rest from reference TRBV18 and TRBJ2-1 gives the full variable domain: NAGVMQNPRHLVRRRGQEARLRCSPMKGHSHVYWYRQLPEEGLKFMVYLQKENIIDESGMPKERFSAEFPKEGPSILRIQQVVRGDSAAYFCASSPTRDFRNEQFFGPGTRLTVL.

The V and J genes are TRBV2 and TRBJ1-5; D might be TRBD1 (5 bases). CDR1 and CDR2 from the germline V gene are SNHLY and FYNNEI. The CDR3 is 14 amino acids. Trimming removed 7 bases from V and 2 bases from J, with 12 bases in between. In DNA form, the CDR3 reads TGTGCCAGCACCGAGACGGGGGGCAATCAGCCCCAGCATTTT. It encodes CASTETGGNQPQHF.

This clone has a handful of counts. V usage is TRBV29-1 and J usage is TRBJ1-4; TRBD1 matches at 11 bases. Losses at the gene ends were 0 bases for V and 6 bases for J; bases not matched to a gene: 3. Looked up from germline, CDR1 is SQVTM and CDR2 is ANQGSEA. This CDR3 comprises 15 residues. CDR3: CSVEDRDRGDEKLFF. The CDR3 nucleotides are TGCAGCGTTGAAGATCGGGACAGGGGGGATGAAAAACTGTTTTTT.

The chain recombines TRBV11-1 with TRBJ2-7; 11 bases agree with TRBD2. Germline CDR1 SGHAT, CDR2 FQDESV (reference sequence). The CDR3 sequence is 15 residues long. The junction had 5 bases not matched to a gene; V was cut back by 5 bases and J by 2 bases. The CDR3 coding sequence is TGTGCCAGCAGCCGGGCTAGCGGGGGGACCTACGAGCAGTACTTC. As protein: CASSRASGGTYEQYF.

CDR3 nucleotides: TGTGCCAGCAGACGTACTAGCGGGAGTGGGGAGCAGTTCTTC. It encodes CASRRTSGSGEQFF. This chain links TRBV3-1 (or the pseudogene TRBV3-2) with TRBJ2-1; 11 positions match TRBD2. The CDR3 is 14 amino acids. Per the germline V gene, CDR1 is LGHDT and CDR2 is YNNKEL (reference sequence). After removal of 6 bases from V and 10 bases from J, the junction contained 8 bases not matched to a gene.

The V call is TRBV7-2, the J call TRBJ1-3, with TRBD1 matching 7 bases. The V segment lost 2 bases and the J segment 3 bases; nucleotides outside the gene matches: 10. The CDR3 totals 17 residues. CDR1 is SGHTA and CDR2 is FQGNSA in the germline V gene. The DNA for the CDR3 is TGTGCCAGCAGCTTACGATCACAGGGGTCCGGTGGAAACACCATATATTTT. Its translation is CASSLRSQGSGGNTIYF.

CDR3 residues: CASSTGTGGEQYF. The CDR3 DNA sequence: TGTGCCAGCAGTACTGGGACTGGGGGCGAGCAGTACTTC. The V and J genes are TRBV12-3 or TRBV12-4 and TRBJ2-7; the D gene is possibly TRBD2 (6 bases). V gave up 5 bases and J gave up 6 bases, with 14 bases separating them. The CDR3 sequence is 13 residues long.

V is TRBV19 and J is TRBJ2-3; 7 nucleotides align to TRBD2. This CDR3 contains 12 residues. Germline V lookup: CDR1 LNHDA, CDR2 SQIVND (reference sequence). V was pared by 10 bases and J by 6 bases, with 7 bases of the junction left unmatched. The CDR3 DNA is TGTGCCACCTCGGGGGAGGGGGATACGCAGTATTTT. It encodes CATSGEGDTQYF.

The chain combines TRBV4-3 with TRBJ2-7, with 9 bases aligning to TRBD2. V shed 4 bases, J shed 3 bases, and the junction held 4 bases outside the gene matches. CDR1 LGHNA and CDR2 YSLEER come from the germline V gene. The CDR3 loop spans 14 amino acids. CDR3 sequence: CASSRSGSLYEQYF. The CDR3 region has the DNA TGCGCCAGCAGCCGTAGCGGGAGTCTCTACGAGCAGTACTTC.

The rearrangement links TRBV19 to TRBJ2-3, with D unclear. The CDR3 covers 16 residues. The germline CDR1 and CDR2 sequences are LNHDA and SQIVND (reference sequence). The ends were cut back, 1 base at V and 2 bases at J, with 13 bases in the middle. In DNA form, the CDR3 reads TGTGCCAGTAGTATAGCGCGGCACCCGAACACAGATACGCAGTATTTT. Its protein is CASSIARHPNTDTQYF.

The chain couples TRBV28 to TRBJ1-1, with 8 nucleotides matching TRBD1. Germline-derived CDR1 and CDR2 are MDHEN and SYDVKM. The CDR3 spans 16 residues. The ends lost 6 bases at V and 1 base at J; junction bases unmatched: 10. The chain's CDR3 is CASRHLRGRRNTEAFF. CDR3 sequence (DNA): TGTGCCAGCAGACACCTCAGGGGGCGGAGGAACACTGAAGCTTTCTTT.

The chain recombines TRBV10-3 with TRBJ1-1; D is perhaps TRBD1 (6 bases). Germline V CDR1 and CDR2: ENHRY, SYGVKD. V lost 6 bases and J lost 6, with 17 bases in between. The CDR3 has 14 amino acids. For the CDR3, the DNA is TGTGCCATCAGAAATGCAGGGGAGCAACCTGAAGCTTTCTTT. It translates to CAIRNAGEQPEAFF.